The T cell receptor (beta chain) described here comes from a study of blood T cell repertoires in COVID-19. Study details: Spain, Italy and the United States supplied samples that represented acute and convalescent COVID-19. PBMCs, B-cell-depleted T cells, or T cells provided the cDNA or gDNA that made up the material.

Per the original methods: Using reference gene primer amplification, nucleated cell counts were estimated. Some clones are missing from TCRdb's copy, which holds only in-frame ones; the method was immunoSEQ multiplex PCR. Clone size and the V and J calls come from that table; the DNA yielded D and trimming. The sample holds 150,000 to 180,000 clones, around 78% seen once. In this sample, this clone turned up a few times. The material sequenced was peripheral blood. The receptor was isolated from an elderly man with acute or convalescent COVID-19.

CDR3 sequence: CASSPRQGDYNEQFF. CDR3 coding DNA: TGTGCCAGCAGTCCCAGACAGGGGGACTACAATGAGCAGTTCTTC. The rearrangement links TRBV7-3 to TRBJ2-1; TRBD1 matches at 9 bases. Germline V gene data show CDR1 as SGHTA and CDR2 as FQGTGA. The J segment lost 3 bases and the V segment lost 6 bases, leaving 6 bases of the junction unmatched. CDR3 length equals 15 residues.